This T cell receptor beta chain was recovered during a study of cytomegalovirus exposure and HLA in healthy donors. Study-level results: Many donors carried some public TCRs, although rarity characterized most TCR sequences. Presence/absence analyses rested on an assumption that sequencing depth was roughly uniform across donors. In a later analysis, HLA-associated TCR beta chains were more clonally expanded than equally common others.

About this clone: Its specificity is not known.

Nominal health characterized the donors when sampled, though unrecorded immune exposures were likely. Germline V lookup: CDR1 SGHNT, CDR2 YYREEE (reference sequence). The CDR3 has 14 amino acids. Trimming took off 0 bases at V and 4 bases at J, with 5 bases between the two ends. Primers included in the PCR were 60 Vbeta and 13 Jbeta primers. Generated by immunoSEQ multiplex PCR, the TCRdb table keeps only in-frame clones and is missing some. The sample shows under 200,000 clones, about 75% of them seen only once. The V gene is TRBV5-4, the J gene TRBJ2-6; no clear D gene. This receptor was obtained from a woman aged 40 to 55 in good health and CMV-seropositive. The sequencing input was PBMCs. The CDR3 sequence is CASSLVSGANVLTF. As DNA, the CDR3 is TGTGCCAGCAGCTTGGTGTCGGGGGCCAACGTCCTGACTTTC.